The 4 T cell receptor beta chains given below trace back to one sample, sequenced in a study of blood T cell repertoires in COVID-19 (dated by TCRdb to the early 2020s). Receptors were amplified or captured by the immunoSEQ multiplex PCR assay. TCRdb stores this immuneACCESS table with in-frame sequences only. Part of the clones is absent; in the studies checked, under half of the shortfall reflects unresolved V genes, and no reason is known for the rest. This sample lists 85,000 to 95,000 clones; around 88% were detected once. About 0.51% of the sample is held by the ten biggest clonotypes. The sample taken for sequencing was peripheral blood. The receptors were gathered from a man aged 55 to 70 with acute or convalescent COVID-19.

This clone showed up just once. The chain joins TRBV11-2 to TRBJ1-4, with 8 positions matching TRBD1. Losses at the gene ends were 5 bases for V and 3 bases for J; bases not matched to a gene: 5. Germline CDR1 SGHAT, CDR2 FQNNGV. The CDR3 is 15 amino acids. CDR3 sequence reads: CASSRTGGANEKLFF. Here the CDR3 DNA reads TGTGCCAGCAGCCGCACAGGGGGGGCTAATGAAAAACTGTTTTTT.

CDR3 coding DNA: TGTGCCAGCAGAAAAGCCGACACGAACTATGGCTACACCTTC. Its protein product is CASRKADTNYGYTF. The chain joins TRBV5-4 to TRBJ1-2; D is ambiguous. CDR3 length equals 14 residues. CDR1 is SGHNT and CDR2 is YYREEE in the germline V gene (reference sequence). With 5 bases removed from V and 2 bases from J, the gap between germline ends came to 13 bases. Drawing the rest from reference TRBV5-4 and TRBJ1-2, the complete variable domain is ETGVTQSPTHLIKTRGQQVTLRCSSQSGHNTVSWYQQALGQGPQFIFQYYREEENGRGNFPPRFSGLQFPNYSSELNVNALELDDSALYLCASRKADTNYGYTFGSGTRLTVV.

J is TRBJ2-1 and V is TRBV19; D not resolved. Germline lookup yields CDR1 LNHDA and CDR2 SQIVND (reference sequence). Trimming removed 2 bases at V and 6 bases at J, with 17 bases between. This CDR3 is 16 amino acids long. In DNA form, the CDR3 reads TGTGCCAGTAGTATAACCGGCTCGACTTTGGGCAATGAGCAGTTCTTC. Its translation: CASSITGSTLGNEQFF.

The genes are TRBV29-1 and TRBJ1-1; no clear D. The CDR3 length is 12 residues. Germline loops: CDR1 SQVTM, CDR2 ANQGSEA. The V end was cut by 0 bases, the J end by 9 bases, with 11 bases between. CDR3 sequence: CSVEDIAGQAFF. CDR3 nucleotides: TGCAGCGTTGAAGATATAGCCGGCCAAGCTTTCTTT.